A single sample gave rise to the 29 T cell receptor beta chains below, sequenced in a study of T cell responses to AZD1222 COVID-19 vaccine. The assay was immunoSEQ multiplex PCR, and TCRdb's table has in-frame clones only and misses some. The sample has roughly 170,000 clones, about 86% seen once. The input for sequencing was peripheral blood, taken on day 0 of AZD1222 vaccination. Receptor source: an adult in good health.

The chain carries TRBV19 and TRBJ2-3, with 9 bases fitting TRBD2. From germline, CDR1 is LNHDA and CDR2 SQIVND (reference sequence). The CDR3 is 15 amino acids. V trimming: 8 bases; J trimming: 5 bases; junction bases outside the gene matches: 11. In nucleotides, the CDR3 is TGTGCCAGTTGCCCGACTAGCGGACTTCGAGATACGCAGTATTTT. This gives the protein CASCPTSGLRDTQYF.

The chain links TRBV11-3 to TRBJ2-1, with D maybe TRBD1 (6 bases). Germline assignment: CDR1 SGHNT and CDR2 YENEEA. Trimming left V 0 bases short and J 10 bases short, with 13 bases between. This CDR3 comprises 14 residues. The CDR3 DNA reads as TGTGCCAGCAGCTTAGACAGGGGTTTGGGGGAGCAGTTCTTC. Its translation is CASSLDRGLGEQFF.

This clone has only one observation. This rearrangement joins TRBV5-1 to TRBJ2-5; TRBD1 matches 12 bases. The V gene's germline CDR1 is SGHRS and CDR2 YFSETQ. J gave up 2 bases and V 4 bases, and 6 bases lay outside the gene matches. The CDR3 has 16 amino acids. CDR3 DNA sequence: TGCGCCAGCAGCGACGGGACAGGGGGCGTACAAGAGACCCAGTACTTC. Translated: CASSDGTGGVQETQYF.

The chain joins TRBV7-8 to TRBJ2-7; 11 bases are shared with TRBD1. The V gene's germline CDR1 is SGHVS and CDR2 FQNEAQ. The V segment lost 5 bases and the J segment 4 bases; nucleotides outside the gene matches: 10. The CDR3 length is 16 residues. CDR3 sequence: CASSILPGQGGYEQYF. The CDR3, as DNA: TGTGCCAGCAGCATTCTTCCGGGACAGGGGGGTTACGAGCAGTACTTC.

The chain recombines TRBV30 with TRBJ2-5; no definite D call. The CDR3 contains 14 residues. V was cut by 0 bases and J by 3 bases, with 11 bases left in between. Germline V gene lookup returns CDR1 GTSNPN and CDR2 SVGIG (reference sequence). The CDR3 nucleotides read TGTGCCTGGAGTGTAGCAGTATCAAAAGAGACCCAGTACTTC. This gives the protein CAWSVAVSKETQYF.

In this sample, this clone turned up once. The chain's CDR3 is CASSPYRVGRDYGYTF. CDR3 DNA: TGTGCCAGCAGCCCCTATAGGGTAGGGCGCGACTATGGCTACACCTTC. The chain uses TRBV16 and TRBJ1-2; D is ambiguous. Germline V lookup: CDR1 KGHSY, CDR2 FQNENV. The CDR3 sequence is 16 residues long. V was pared by 4 bases and J by 3 bases, with 18 bases between.

This chain links TRBV10-3 with TRBJ2-3, with 7 nucleotides matching TRBD2. Trimming removed 7 bases from V and 0 bases from J; junction bases left unmatched: 7. CDR1 ENHRY and CDR2 SYGVKD come from the germline V gene. This CDR3 has 15 amino acids. CDR3 loop: CAITVASGSTDTQYF. CDR3 DNA sequence: TGTGCCATCACGGTGGCTAGCGGTAGCACAGATACGCAGTATTTT.

The chain couples TRBV10-3 to TRBJ2-5; possible D gene TRBD1, 6 bases. The germline CDR1 and CDR2 sequences are ENHRY and SYGVKD. The CDR3 length is 13 residues. V was cut by 10 bases and J by 1 base, with 13 bases left in between. CDR3 region: CATSKDSQETQYF. The CDR3, as DNA: TGTGCCACCTCTAAGGACAGCCAAGAGACCCAGTACTTC.

The chain uses TRBV5-1 and TRBJ2-2; D unresolved. The CDR3 totals 18 residues. The germline V and J ends were trimmed by 1 base and 2 bases, with 18 bases remaining between them. Germline assignment: CDR1 SGHRS and CDR2 YFSETQ. DNA for the CDR3: TGCGCCAGCAGCTTGAATCTAGTCATTGTCTTAAACACCGGGGAGCTGTTTTTT. This translates into CASSLNLVIVLNTGELFF. Full variable domain (remainder filled in from reference TRBV5-1 and TRBJ2-2): KAGVTQTPRYLIKTRGQQVTLSCSPISGHRSVSWYQQTPGQGLQFLFEYFSETQRNKGNFPGRFSGRQFSNSRSEMNVSTLELGDSALYLCASSLNLVIVLNTGELFFGEGSRLTVL.

This chain uses TRBV19 with TRBJ1-5; 7 nucleotides match TRBD1. This CDR3 has 14 residues. Looked up from germline, CDR1 is LNHDA and CDR2 is SQIVND (reference sequence). V was pared by 4 bases and J by 2 bases, with 2 bases of the junction left unmatched. The chain's CDR3 is CASSRGTGNQPQHF. CDR3 coding DNA: TGTGCCAGTAGTAGAGGGACAGGCAATCAGCCCCAGCATTTT.

The chain carries TRBV14 and TRBJ1-2; no clear D. The germline V gene encodes CDR1 SGHDN and CDR2 FVKESK. This CDR3 is 15 amino acids long. Trimming pared 4 bases from V and 2 bases from J, leaving 14 bases between. CDR3 DNA sequence: TGTGCCAGCAGCCGAAGAGGACCAGTAAACTATGGCTACACCTTC. It yields the protein CASSRRGPVNYGYTF.

V gene TRBV29-1 combines with J gene TRBJ1-3, with a tentative D call TRBD1 (6 bases). The ends were cut back, 1 base at V and 3 bases at J, with 16 bases in the middle. Germline V gene lookup returns CDR1 SQVTM and CDR2 ANQGSEA. CDR3 size: 16 residues. CDR3 residues: CSVEVILGARGNTIYF. DNA for the CDR3: TGCAGCGTTGAAGTGATTTTGGGGGCGCGTGGAAACACCATATATTTT. The variable domain in full, with the rest retrieved from reference TRBV29-1 and TRBJ1-3, is SAVISQKPSRDICQRGTSLTIQCQVDSQVTMMFWYRQQPGQSLTLIATANQGSEATYESGFVIDKFPISRPNLTFSTLTVSNMSPEDSSIYLCSVEVILGARGNTIYFGEGSWLTVV.

This chain links TRBV12-1 with TRBJ1-6. TRBV12-1 has pseudogene status. The CDR3 covers 16 residues. The chain's CDR3 is CASSFDARQGDSPLHF. For the CDR3, the DNA is TGTGCCAGCAGCTTTGACGCCAGGCAGGGAGACTCACCCCTCCACTTT.

V gene TRBV21-1 combines with J gene TRBJ2-3; TRBD2 is the table's D call and was not checked against the DNA. TRBV21-1 is a recognized pseudogene. The CDR3 is made up of 18 amino acids. CDR3: CASSKVDASGRLADTQYF. In DNA form, the CDR3 reads TGTGCCAGCAGCAAAGTAGATGCTAGCGGGAGACTGGCAGATACGCAGTATTTT.

This chain connects TRBV7-3 to TRBJ2-7; D unclear. CDR1 is SGHTA, CDR2 FQGTGA, per germline. Trimming shortened V by 1 base and J by 0 bases, and 10 bases separated the two germline ends. The CDR3 length is 15 residues. CDR3 DNA: TGTGCCAGCAGCTTAAATCCCACGGTCTCCTACGAGCAGTACTTC. This gives the protein CASSLNPTVSYEQYF. Looking up the rest from reference TRBV7-3 and TRBJ2-7 gives the full variable domain: GAGVSQTPSNKVTEKGKYVELRCDPISGHTALYWYRQSLGQGPEFLIYFQGTGAADDSGLPNDRFFAVRPEGSVSTLKIQRTERGDSAVYLCASSLNPTVSYEQYFGPGTRLTVT.

The J gene is TRBJ2-5, the V gene TRBV5-4; a possible D gene is TRBD2 (5 bases). Germline V gene lookup returns CDR1 SGHNT and CDR2 YYREEE (reference sequence). This CDR3 comprises 14 residues. Deletions cut 3 bases from V and 5 bases from J, with 14 bases between. The CDR3 bases are TGTGCCAGCAGCTCCCGGGAAGGCGGCGAGACCCAGTACTTC. Translated, it gives CASSSREGGETQYF. The full variable domain, completed using reference TRBV5-4 and TRBJ2-5, is ETGVTQSPTHLIKTRGQQVTLRCSSQSGHNTVSWYQQALGQGPQFIFQYYREEENGRGNFPPRFSGLQFPNYSSELNVNALELDDSALYLCASSSREGGETQYFGPGTRLLVL.

The chain uses TRBV7-3 and TRBJ2-3, with 9 nucleotides matching TRBD2. This CDR3 comprises 14 residues. Germline V gene data show CDR1 as SGHTA and CDR2 as FQGTGA. The V and J ends lost 5 bases and 4 bases, in that order; junction bases with no gene match: 4. CDR3 nucleotide sequence: TGTGCCAGCAGCGTAGCGGGAGCCCCAGATACGCAGTATTTT. Translated: CASSVAGAPDTQYF.

CDR3 DNA sequence: TGTGCCAGCAGCCAAAGAGGGACTAACACTGAAGCTTTCTTT. This gives the protein CASSQRGTNTEAFF. The chain links TRBV14 to TRBJ1-1, with a weak D call TRBD1 (5 bases). There are 14 residues in the CDR3. Germline V gene sequence: CDR1 SGHDN, CDR2 FVKESK. V was pared by 2 bases and J by 2 bases, with 9 bases between.

The chain links TRBV4-1 to TRBJ1-5; maybe TRBD1 (5 bases). The CDR3 consists of 17 residues. Germline lookup yields CDR1 MGHRA and CDR2 YSYEKL. V was clipped by 3 bases and J by 3 bases, with 18 bases between them. The CDR3 DNA follows: TGCGCCAGCAGCCACCCCCCCCCTAGTGGGGCCAATCAGCCCCAGCATTTT. Translation gives CASSHPPPSGANQPQHF.

V gene TRBV27 combines with J gene TRBJ1-5; tentatively, D is TRBD1 (5 bases). Germline loops: CDR1 MNHEY, CDR2 SMNVEV (reference sequence). With 6 bases removed from V and 6 bases from J, the gap between germline ends came to 18 bases. CDR3 size: 15 residues. CDR3: CASSPSGGASQPQHF. CDR3 DNA sequence: TGTGCCAGCAGCCCATCTGGAGGGGCAAGTCAGCCCCAGCATTTT.

V and J are TRBV18 and TRBJ2-2; 10 nucleotides agree with TRBD1. The CDR3 is made up of 19 amino acids. CDR1 and CDR2 (germline): KGHSH, LQKENI. Trimming cost V 1 base and J 5 bases; bases outside gene matches: 13. The CDR3 coding sequence is TGTGCCAGCTCACCACAAGTTGTGGGGACAGGGGACGTGACCGGGGAGCTGTTTTTT. It is translated as CASSPQVVGTGDVTGELFF.

The chain links TRBV24-1 to TRBJ2-5, with D possibly TRBD2 on 5 matching bases. CDR1 and CDR2 (germline): KGHDR, SFDVKD. The CDR3 sequence is 16 residues long. Trimming removed 1 base at V and 4 bases at J, with 15 bases between. CDR3 protein: CATSDFSRGWGETQYF. CDR3 in DNA: TGTGCCACCAGTGATTTCTCCCGGGGTTGGGGAGAGACCCAGTACTTC.

V gene TRBV27 combines with J gene TRBJ1-4, with 8 bases matching TRBD1. Per the germline V gene, CDR1 is MNHEY and CDR2 is SMNVEV (reference sequence). Losses at the gene ends were 8 bases for V and 14 bases for J; bases not matched to a gene: 10. This CDR3 is 12 amino acids long. The CDR3 sequence is CASGKTGVSLFF. CDR3 DNA: TGTGCCAGCGGAAAGACAGGGGTCTCGCTGTTTTTT.

V gene TRBV11-1 combines with J gene TRBJ1-1, with D possibly matching TRBD1 (5 bases). Germline-derived CDR1 and CDR2 are SGHAT and FQDESV (reference sequence). The CDR3 runs to 15 residues. Trimming pared 5 bases from V and 3 bases from J, leaving 16 bases between. The CDR3 loop reads CASSTLLWGDTEAFF. The CDR3 DNA is TGTGCCAGCAGCACCCTGCTTTGGGGGGACACTGAAGCTTTCTTT.

This chain connects TRBV11-2 to TRBJ1-4; D is undetermined. The germline CDR1 and CDR2 sequences are SGHAT and FQNNGV. V was trimmed by 4 bases and J by 8 bases, leaving 14 bases between them. This CDR3 has 14 residues. The CDR3: CASSSLKEPEKLFF. The CDR3 DNA is TGTGCCAGCAGCTCCTTGAAAGAACCCGAAAAACTGTTTTTT. Full variable domain (missing parts from reference TRBV11-2 and TRBJ1-4): EAGVAQSPRYKIIEKRQSVAFWCNPISGHATLYWYQQILGQGPKLLIQFQNNGVVDDSQLPKDRFSAERLKGVDSTLKIQPAKLEDSAVYLCASSSLKEPEKLFFGSGTQLSVL.

The chain links TRBV3-1 (or the pseudogene TRBV3-2) to TRBJ1-2; possibly TRBD1 for D (5 bases). The CDR3 contains 16 residues. V lost 4 bases and J lost 13, with 28 bases in between. Germline CDR1 and CDR2: LGHDT and YNNKEL (reference sequence). This chain's CDR3 is CASSPSDGQGRMRVTF. CDR3 bases: TGTGCCAGCAGCCCATCGGACGGCCAGGGTCGTATGAGGGTCACCTTC.

The chain uses TRBV19 and TRBJ1-1, with 11 bases aligning to TRBD1. The CDR3 totals 17 residues. The junction had 11 bases not matched to a gene; V was cut back by 4 bases and J by 4 bases. Germline V CDR1 and CDR2: LNHDA, SQIVND (reference sequence). CDR3 DNA sequence: TGTGCCAGTAGTAAGTCCCGGACAGGGGGCGGGGGCACTGAAGCTTTCTTT. It translates to CASSKSRTGGGGTEAFF.

This clone has a single count. The rearrangement uses TRBV6-2 or TRBV6-3 and TRBJ1-3, with D hard to call. The germline V gene has CDR1 MNHEY and CDR2 SVGEGT. Between the trimmed V and J ends, which lost 2 bases and 16 bases, there was a span of 15 bases. The CDR3 totals 12 residues. The CDR3 bases are TGTGCCAGCAGTTACCCTGACCCATCGGCTTATTTT. Its translation: CASSYPDPSAYF.

CDR3 in DNA: TGTGCCAGCAGACGACCTCCGAACTCCTACGAGCAGTACTTC. This gives the protein CASRRPPNSYEQYF. The rearrangement uses TRBV28 and TRBJ2-7; D gene uncertain. The CDR3 has 14 amino acids. The ends were cut back, 6 bases at V and 0 bases at J, with 12 bases in the middle. Per the germline V gene, CDR1 is MDHEN and CDR2 is SYDVKM.